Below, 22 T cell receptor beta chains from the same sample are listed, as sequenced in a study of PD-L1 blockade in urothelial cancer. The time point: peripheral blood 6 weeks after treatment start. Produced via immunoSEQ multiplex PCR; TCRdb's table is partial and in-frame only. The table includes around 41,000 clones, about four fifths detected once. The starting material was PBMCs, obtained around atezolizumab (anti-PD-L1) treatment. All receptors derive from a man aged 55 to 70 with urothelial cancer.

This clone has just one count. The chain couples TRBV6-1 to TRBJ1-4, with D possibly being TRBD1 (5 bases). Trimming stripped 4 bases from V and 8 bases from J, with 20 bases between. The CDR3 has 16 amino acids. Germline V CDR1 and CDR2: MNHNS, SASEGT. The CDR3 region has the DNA TGTGCCAGCAGTGCATCCGGGGAGGGCCGGGGCGAAAAACTGTTTTTT. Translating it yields CASSASGEGRGEKLFF.

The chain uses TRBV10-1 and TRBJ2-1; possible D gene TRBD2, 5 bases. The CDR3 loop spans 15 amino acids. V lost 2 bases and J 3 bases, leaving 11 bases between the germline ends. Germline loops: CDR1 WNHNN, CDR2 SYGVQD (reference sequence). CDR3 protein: CASSEDRDYYNEQFF. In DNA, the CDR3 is TGCGCCAGCAGTGAGGACCGGGATTACTACAATGAGCAGTTCTTC.

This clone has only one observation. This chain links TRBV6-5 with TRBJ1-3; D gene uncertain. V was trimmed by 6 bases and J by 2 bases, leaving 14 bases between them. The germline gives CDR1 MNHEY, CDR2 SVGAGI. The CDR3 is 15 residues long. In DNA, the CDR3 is TGTGCCAGCAGCAAAACCACGGGGACTGGAAACACCATATATTTT. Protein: CASSKTTGTGNTIYF.

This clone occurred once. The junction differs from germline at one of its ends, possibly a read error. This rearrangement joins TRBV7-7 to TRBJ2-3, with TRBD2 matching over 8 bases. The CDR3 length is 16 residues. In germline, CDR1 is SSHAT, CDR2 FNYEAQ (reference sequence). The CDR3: CASSLIPGGDTDTQYF. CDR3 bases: TGTGCTAGCAGCTTAATACCGGGGGGGGACACAGATACGCAGTATTTT.

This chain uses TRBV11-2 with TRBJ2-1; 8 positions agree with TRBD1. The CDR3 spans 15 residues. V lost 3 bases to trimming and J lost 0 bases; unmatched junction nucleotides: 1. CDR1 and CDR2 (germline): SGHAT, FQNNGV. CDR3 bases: TGTGCCAGCAGCTTTACAGGGGGCTCCTACAATGAGCAGTTCTTC. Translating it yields CASSFTGGSYNEQFF.

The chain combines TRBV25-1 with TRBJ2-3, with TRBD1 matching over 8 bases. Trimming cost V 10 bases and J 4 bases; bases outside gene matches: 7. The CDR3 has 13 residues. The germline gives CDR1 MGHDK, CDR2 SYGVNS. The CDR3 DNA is TGTGCCACCGAGACAGGGGCCGCAGATACGCAGTATTTT. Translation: CATETGAADTQYF.

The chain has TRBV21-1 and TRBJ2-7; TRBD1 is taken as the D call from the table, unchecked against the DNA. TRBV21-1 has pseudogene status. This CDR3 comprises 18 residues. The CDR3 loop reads CASSKNPPVPYDSYEQYF. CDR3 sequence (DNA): TGTGCCAGCAGCAAAAATCCCCCAGTGCCTTACGATTCCTACGAGCAGTACTTC.

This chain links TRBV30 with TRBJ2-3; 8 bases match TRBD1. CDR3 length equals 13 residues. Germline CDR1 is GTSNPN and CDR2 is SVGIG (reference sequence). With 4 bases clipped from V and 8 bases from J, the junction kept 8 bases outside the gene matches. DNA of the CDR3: TGTGCCTGGACAGGACAGGGTTTTCGTACGCAGTATTTT. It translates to CAWTGQGFRTQYF.

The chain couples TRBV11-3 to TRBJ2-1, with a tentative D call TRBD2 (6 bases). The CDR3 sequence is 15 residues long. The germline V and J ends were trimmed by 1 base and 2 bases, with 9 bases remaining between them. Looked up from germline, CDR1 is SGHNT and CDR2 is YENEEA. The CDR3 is CASSLGAGTYNEQFF. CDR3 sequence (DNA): TGTGCCAGCAGCTTAGGGGCGGGGACCTACAATGAGCAGTTCTTC.

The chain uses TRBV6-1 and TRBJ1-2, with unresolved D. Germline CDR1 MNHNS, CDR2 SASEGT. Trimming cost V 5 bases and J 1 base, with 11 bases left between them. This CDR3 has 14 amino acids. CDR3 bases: TGTGCCAGCAGTTCCGTAGCAGATAACTATGGCTACACCTTC. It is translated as CASSSVADNYGYTF.

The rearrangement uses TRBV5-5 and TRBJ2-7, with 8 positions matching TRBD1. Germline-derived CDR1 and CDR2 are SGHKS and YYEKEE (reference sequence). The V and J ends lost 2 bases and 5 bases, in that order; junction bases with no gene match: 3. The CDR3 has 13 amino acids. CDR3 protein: CASSFTGGDEQYF. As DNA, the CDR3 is TGTGCCAGCAGCTTTACAGGGGGAGACGAGCAGTACTTC. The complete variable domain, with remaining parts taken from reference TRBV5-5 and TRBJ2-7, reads DAGVTQSPTHLIKTRGQQVTLRCSPISGHKSVSWYQQVLGQGPQFIFQYYEKEERGRGNFPDRFSARQFPNYSSELNVNALLLGDSALYLCASSFTGGDEQYFGPGTRLTVT.

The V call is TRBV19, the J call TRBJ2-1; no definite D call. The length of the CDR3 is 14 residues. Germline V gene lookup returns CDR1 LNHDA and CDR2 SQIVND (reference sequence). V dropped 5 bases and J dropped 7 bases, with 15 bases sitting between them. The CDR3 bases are TGTGCCAGTAGTTCGACTCTTGCCCTTAATGAGCAGTTCTTC. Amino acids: CASSSTLALNEQFF.

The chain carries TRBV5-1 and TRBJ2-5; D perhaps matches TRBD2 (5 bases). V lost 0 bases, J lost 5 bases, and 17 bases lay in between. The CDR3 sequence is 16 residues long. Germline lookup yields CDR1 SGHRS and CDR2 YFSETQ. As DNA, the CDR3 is TGCGCCAGCAGCTTGGTCGGGGTTCGGCTAGATGAGACCCAGTACTTC. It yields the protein CASSLVGVRLDETQYF.

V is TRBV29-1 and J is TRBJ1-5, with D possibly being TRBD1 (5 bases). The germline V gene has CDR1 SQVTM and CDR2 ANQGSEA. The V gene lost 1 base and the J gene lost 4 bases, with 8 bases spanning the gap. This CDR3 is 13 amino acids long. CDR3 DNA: TGCAGCGTTGAAGTTGGGACTAATCAGCCCCAGCATTTT. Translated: CSVEVGTNQPQHF.

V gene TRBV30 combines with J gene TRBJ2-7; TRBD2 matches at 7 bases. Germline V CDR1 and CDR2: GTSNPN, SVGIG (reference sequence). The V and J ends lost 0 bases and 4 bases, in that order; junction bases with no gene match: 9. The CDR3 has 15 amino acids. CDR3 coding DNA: TGTGCCTGGAGTGTACGAGGGGCGGGGGTATACGAGCAGTACTTC. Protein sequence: CAWSVRGAGVYEQYF.

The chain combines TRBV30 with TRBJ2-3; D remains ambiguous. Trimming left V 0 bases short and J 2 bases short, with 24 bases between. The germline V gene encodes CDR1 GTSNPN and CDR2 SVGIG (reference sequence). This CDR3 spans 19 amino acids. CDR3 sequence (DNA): TGTGCCTGGAGTGTACTTGTCGTCCGAAAAGAATTCTTCACAGATACGCAGTATTTT. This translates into CAWSVLVVRKEFFTDTQYF.

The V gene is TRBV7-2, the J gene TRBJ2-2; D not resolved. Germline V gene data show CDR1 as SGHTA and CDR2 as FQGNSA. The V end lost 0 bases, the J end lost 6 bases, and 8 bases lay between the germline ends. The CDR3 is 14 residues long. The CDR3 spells CASSLAAPSGELFF. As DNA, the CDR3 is TGTGCCAGCAGCTTAGCGGCCCCGTCCGGGGAGCTGTTTTTT.

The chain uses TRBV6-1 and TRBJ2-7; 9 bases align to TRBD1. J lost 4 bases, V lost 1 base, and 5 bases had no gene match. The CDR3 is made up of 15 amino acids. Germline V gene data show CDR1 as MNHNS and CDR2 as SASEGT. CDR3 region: CASSEGQGVFYEQYF. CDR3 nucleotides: TGTGCCAGCAGTGAAGGACAGGGGGTTTTTTACGAGCAGTACTTC.

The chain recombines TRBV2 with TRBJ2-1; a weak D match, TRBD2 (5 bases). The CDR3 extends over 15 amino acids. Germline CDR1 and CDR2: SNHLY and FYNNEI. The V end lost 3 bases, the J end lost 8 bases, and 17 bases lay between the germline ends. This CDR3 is CASSESGLAFDEQFF. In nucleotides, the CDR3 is TGTGCCAGCAGTGAGAGCGGTCTGGCGTTCGATGAGCAGTTCTTC.

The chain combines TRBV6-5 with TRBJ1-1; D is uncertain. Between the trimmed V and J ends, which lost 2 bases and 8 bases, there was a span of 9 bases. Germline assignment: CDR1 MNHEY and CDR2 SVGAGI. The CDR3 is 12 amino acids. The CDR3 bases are TGTGCCAGCAGTTACGATCGGCGGGAAGCTTTCTTT. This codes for CASSYDRREAFF.

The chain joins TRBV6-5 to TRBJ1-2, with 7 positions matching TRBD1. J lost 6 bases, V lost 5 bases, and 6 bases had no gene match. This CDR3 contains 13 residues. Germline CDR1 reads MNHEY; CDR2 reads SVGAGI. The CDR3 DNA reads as TGTGCCAGCAGTCCGAGACAGGGTCATGGCTACACCTTC. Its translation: CASSPRQGHGYTF.

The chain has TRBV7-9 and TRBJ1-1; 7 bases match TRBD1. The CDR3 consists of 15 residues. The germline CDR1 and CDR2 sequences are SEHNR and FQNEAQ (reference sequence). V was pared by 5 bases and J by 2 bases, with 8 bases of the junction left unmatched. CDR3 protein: CASSPTRGFNTEAFF. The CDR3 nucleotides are TGTGCCAGCAGCCCCACCAGGGGGTTTAACACTGAAGCTTTCTTT.